Below, 5 T cell receptor beta chains from the same sample are listed, as sequenced in a study of T cells after yellow fever vaccination. TCRdb re-derived calls from the 5' RACE reads in MiXCR, one entry per CDR3 protein. Of hundreds of thousands of distinct CDR3 sequences in the sample, 18% were seen once. The sample in question was PBMCs, obtained before the yellow fever booster vaccination. These receptors all come from a man between 18 and 35 years old who received the YFV17D yellow fever vaccine.

The chain couples TRBV5-1 to TRBJ1-1; D is uncertain. Trimming removed 0 bases at V and 1 base at J, with 7 bases between. Germline loops: CDR1 SGHRS, CDR2 YFSETQ. The length of the CDR3 is 14 residues. CDR3: CASSLARKNTEAFF. CDR3 nucleotides: TGCGCCAGCAGCTTGGCAAGAAAGAACACTGAAGCTTTCTTT.

V and J are TRBV18 and TRBJ1-2; 7 bases are shared with TRBD1. The V gene's germline CDR1 is KGHSH and CDR2 LQKENI. This CDR3 is built from 14 residues. V lost 1 base and J lost 6; bases outside the gene matches: 5. The CDR3 coding sequence is TGTGCCAGCTCACCACAGACAGGGTCGCATGGCTACACCTTC. Its protein product is CASSPQTGSHGYTF.

This clonotype was seen only a few times. V and J are TRBV6-5 and TRBJ1-1, with 8 bases lining up with TRBD1. This CDR3 comprises 14 residues. V lost 6 bases to trimming and J lost 1 base; unmatched junction nucleotides: 4. Germline loops: CDR1 MNHEY, CDR2 SVGAGI. The CDR3 region has the DNA TGTGCCAGCAGAACCGGGACAGGGAACACTGAAGCTTTCTTT. Its protein is CASRTGTGNTEAFF.

This chain uses TRBV7-9 with TRBJ2-1, with D maybe TRBD2 (6 bases). V was trimmed by 1 base and J by 7 bases, leaving 17 bases between them. The germline gives CDR1 SEHNR, CDR2 FQNEAQ (reference sequence). CDR3 size: 16 residues. This CDR3 is CASSLVEVGAGNEQFF. As DNA, the CDR3 is TGTGCCAGCAGCTTAGTCGAGGTGGGCGCGGGGAATGAGCAGTTCTTC. Combining the CDR3 with reference TRBV7-9 and TRBJ2-1 gives the whole variable domain DTGVSQNPRHKITKRGQNVTFRCDPISEHNRLYWYRQTLGQGPEFLTYFQNEAQLEKSRLLSDRFSAERPKGSFSTLEIQRTEQGDSAMYLCASSLVEVGAGNEQFFGPGTRLTVL.

This clonotype showed up just a few times. The gene calls are TRBV20-1 and TRBJ1-5, with TRBD1 matching over 7 bases. V gave up 3 bases and J gave up 7 bases; unmatched junction bases: 3. The CDR3 runs to 12 residues. CDR1 is DFQATT and CDR2 is SNEGSKA in the germline V gene (reference sequence). The CDR3 is CSARRGRQPQHF. CDR3 sequence (DNA): TGCAGTGCTAGGAGGGGGCGACAGCCCCAGCATTTT.